This is a list of T cell receptor beta chains from one sample in a study of shared clonotypes between healthy human individuals. Clones were read by immunoSEQ multiplex PCR, and TCRdb kept only the in-frame ones, dropping some. The sample records some 2,400,000 clones, approximately 96% being singletons. Sequencing used naive CD4+ T cells sorted from blood. The receptors originated from a man between 18 and 29 years old in good health. CDR3s include the opening cysteine and the closing phenylalanine or tryptophan. D genes are given only for firm matches. Rows give clone size only sometimes, using once, few, many, or a class for an expanded clone.

>TRBV5-1|NA|TRBJ1-2|NA
TGCGCCAGCAGCCTCCGAGGAGAGAACTATGGCTACACCTTC
CASSLRGENYGYTF
>TRBV25-1|NA|TRBJ2-7|NA
TGTGCCAGCAGTGAGCGGTCCTACGAGCAGTACTTC
CASSERSYEQYF
>TRBV6-6|NA|TRBJ2-3|NA
TGTGCCAGCAGCACAGGGACCACCCTCACAGATACGCAGTATTTT
CASSTGTTLTDTQYF
>TRBV10-3|NA|TRBJ2-1|TRBD2
TGTGCCATCAGTGCGGGGGGACGTTCCTACAATGAGCAGTTCTTC
CAISAGGRSYNEQFF
>TRBV10-1|few|TRBJ1-6|NA
TGCGCCAGCAGTGAAAACCACGCGGATTCACCCCTCCACTTT
CASSENHADSPLHF
>TRBV6-4|NA|TRBJ2-1|NA
TGTGCCAGCAGTTGGTACAGGGGGGGTGAGCAGTTCTTC
CASSWYRGGEQFF
>TRBV30|NA|TRBJ2-5|TRBD1
TGTGCCTGGAATGCTGGACAGGGGGCTGGAGAGACCCAGTACTTC
CAWNAGQGAGETQYF
>TRBV7-2|NA|TRBJ1-1|TRBD1
TGTGCCAGCCGGTTCAGGGGGCTGAACACTGAAGCTTTCTTT
CASRFRGLNTEAFF
>TRBV29-1|NA|TRBJ1-1|TRBD1
TGCAGCGCCCGGGGGACAGCAGGGACTGAAGCTTTCTTT
CSARGTAGTEAFF
>TRBV9|NA|TRBJ1-1|NA
TGTGCCAGCAGCGTCCTCTCGACAGGAAGGGGGACTGAAGCTTTCTTT
CASSVLSTGRGTEAFF
>TRBV5-1|NA|TRBJ2-2|TRBD2
TGCGCCAGCAGAAAGATAGCGGGAGGGCCCGCCGGGGAGCTGTTTTTT
CASRKIAGGPAGELFF
>TRBV5-1|NA|TRBJ2-5|TRBD1
TGCGCCAGCAGCGTCGGACAGGTCCGAGGAGAGACCCAGTACTTC
CASSVGQVRGETQYF
>TRBV6-5|NA|TRBJ1-4|NA
TGTGCCAGCAGTAAGGGATTTAGGGTTGGGGAAAAACTGTTTTTT
CASSKGFRVGEKLFF
>TRBV18|NA|TRBJ2-7|TRBD1
TGTGCCAGCTCACCAGGGACAGGGATGACCAGCGAGCAGTACTTC
CASSPGTGMTSEQYF
>TRBV7-9|NA|TRBJ1-2|TRBD1
TGTGCCAGCAGTTTGCCAGGGGGCTATGGCTACACCTTC
CASSLPGGYGYTF
>TRBV29-1|NA|TRBJ1-1|TRBD1
TGCAGCGCCGTCGGGACAGGGGGCAGGAGCACTGAAGCTTTCTTT
CSAVGTGGRSTEAFF
>TRBV11-2|NA|TRBJ1-2|NA
TGTGCCAGCAGCTTTAGGGAAATGAACTATGGCTACACCTTC
CASSFREMNYGYTF
>TRBV5-4|NA|TRBJ2-7|NA
TGTGCCAGCAGCTTGGAACGACACCAGGCCTCCTACGAGCAGTACTTC
CASSLERHQASYEQYF
>TRBV6-5|NA|TRBJ2-7|TRBD1
TGTGCCAGCAGTCTGGGACAGAACTTTTACGAGCAGTACTTC
CASSLGQNFYEQYF
>TRBV5-8|once|TRBJ2-7|TRBD1
TGTGCCAGCAGGCGGACAGGGACCTACGAGCAGTACTTC
CASRRTGTYEQYF
>TRBV4-3|NA|TRBJ2-3|TRBD1
TGCGCCAGCAGCCGACAGGGTAACTCAGATACGCAGTATTTT
CASSRQGNSDTQYF
>TRBV6-1|NA|TRBJ2-5|TRBD2
TGTGCCAGCAGTGAATTTTATAGCGGGGGGATGGAGACCCAGTACTTC
CASSEFYSGGMETQYF
>TRBV4-2|once|TRBJ2-1|NA
TGTGCCAGCAGCCAAGTGACCCTCCGGCTGGGGCGGGAGCAGTTCTTC
CASSQVTLRLGREQFF
>TRBV4-1|NA|TRBJ1-5|NA
TGCGCCAGCAGCCAAGATCGAGGGACAACTTATAGCAATCAGCCCCAGCATTTT
CASSQDRGTTYSNQPQHF
>TRBV11-2|NA|TRBJ2-1|TRBD2
TGTGCCAGCAGCCGTATAGCGGGAAGCTACAATGAGCAGTTCTTC
CASSRIAGSYNEQFF
>TRBV6-5|once|TRBJ1-2|TRBD1
TGTGCCAGCAGGCCACAGGGGCAACCTAACTATGGCTACACCTTC
CASRPQGQPNYGYTF
>TRBV12-2|once|TRBJ2-1|NA
TGTGCAAGTCGCTTAGCGACTAGCGACAGGGGGCTAGTAGACTACAATGAGCAGTTCTTC
CASRLATSDRGLVDYNEQFF
>TRBV30|NA|TRBJ1-5|NA
TGTGCCTGGAGTTCTGAGGGTAACCAGCCCCAGCATTTT
CAWSSEGNQPQHF
>TRBV25-1|NA|TRBJ2-1|NA
TGTGCCAGCTCCCCCCGTGGACAGGAGCAGTTCTTC
CASSPRGQEQFF